This TCR beta chain was obtained from a study of shared clonotypes between healthy human individuals. The study, taken as a whole, reports: The genetic and exposure-history diversity represented was limited by few donors.

Scientists sequenced DNA from unsorted PBMC on ten immunoSEQ deep assay plates. The assay was immunoSEQ multiplex PCR, and TCRdb's table has in-frame clones only and misses some. Of around 500,000 clones in the sample, about 85% were seen once. The CDR3 totals 14 residues. V trimming: 5 bases; J trimming: 9 bases; junction bases outside the gene matches: 7. Germline V CDR1 and CDR2: SGHNT, YENEEA. Remarks on this clone: Its specificity is unknown.

Sequencing used PBMCs. The origin of this receptor is a woman aged 35 to 49 in good health. Some clones in this sample may be carry-over from other donors' samples. V is TRBV11-3 and J is TRBJ2-1, with 10 bases lining up with TRBD2. The CDR3 DNA follows: TGTGCCAGCAGCCCCGGGACTAGCGCGATTGAGCAGTTCTTC. It encodes CASSPGTSAIEQFF.